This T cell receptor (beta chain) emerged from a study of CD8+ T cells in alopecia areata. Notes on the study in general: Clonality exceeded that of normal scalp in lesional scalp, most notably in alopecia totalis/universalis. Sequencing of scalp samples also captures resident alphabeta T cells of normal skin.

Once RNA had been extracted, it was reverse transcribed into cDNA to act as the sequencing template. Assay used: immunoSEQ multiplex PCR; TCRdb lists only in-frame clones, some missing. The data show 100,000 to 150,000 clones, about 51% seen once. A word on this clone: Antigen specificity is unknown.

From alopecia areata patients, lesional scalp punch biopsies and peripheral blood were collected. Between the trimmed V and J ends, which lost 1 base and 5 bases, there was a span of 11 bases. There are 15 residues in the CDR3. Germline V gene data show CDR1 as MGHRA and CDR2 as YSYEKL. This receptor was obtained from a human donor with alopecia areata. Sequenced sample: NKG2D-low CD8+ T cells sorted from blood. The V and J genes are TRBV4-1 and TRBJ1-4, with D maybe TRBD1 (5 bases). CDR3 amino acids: CASSQGAQGNEKLFF. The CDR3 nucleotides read TGCGCCAGCAGCCAAGGAGCTCAGGGCAATGAAAAACTGTTTTTT.